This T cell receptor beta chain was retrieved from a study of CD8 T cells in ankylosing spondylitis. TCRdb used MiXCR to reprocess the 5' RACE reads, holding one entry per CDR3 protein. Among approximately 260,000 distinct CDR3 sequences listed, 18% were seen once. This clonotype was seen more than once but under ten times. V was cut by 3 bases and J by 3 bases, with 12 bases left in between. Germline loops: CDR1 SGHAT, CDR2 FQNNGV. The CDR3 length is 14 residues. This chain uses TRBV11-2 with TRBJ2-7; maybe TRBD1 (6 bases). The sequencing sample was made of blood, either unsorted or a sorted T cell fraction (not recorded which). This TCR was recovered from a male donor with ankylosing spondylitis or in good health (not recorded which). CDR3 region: CASSFGTNDYEQYF. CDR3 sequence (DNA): TGTGCCAGCAGCTTCGGGACAAATGACTACGAGCAGTACTTC.